The source of this TCR beta chain is a study of blood T cell repertoires in COVID-19. Study details: There were acute and convalescent COVID-19 samples, and they came from the United States, Italy and Spain. Sources were T cells, B-cell-depleted T cells, or PBMCs; the material itself was cDNA or gDNA.

Source study methods: From reference gene primer amplification, estimates of nucleated cell counts were derived. TCRdb's table, derived via immunoSEQ multiplex PCR, lists solely in-frame clones and lacks some. Clone size and the V and J calls come from that table; the DNA yielded D and trimming. The sample yields 250,000 or so clones, around nine tenths seen once. This CDR3 comprises 14 residues. Germline CDR1 and CDR2: KGHDR and SFDVKD. The V and J ends lost 5 bases and 4 bases respectively, with 13 bases between them. The clonotype originates from a woman aged 70 to 79 with active or convalescent COVID-19. Material: peripheral blood. The chain joins TRBV24-1 to TRBJ1-2; D call uncertain. CDR3 sequence (DNA): TGTGCCACCAGTGTTCCCCCAGTGGCCTATGGCTACACCTTC. Its translation is CATSVPPVAYGYTF.